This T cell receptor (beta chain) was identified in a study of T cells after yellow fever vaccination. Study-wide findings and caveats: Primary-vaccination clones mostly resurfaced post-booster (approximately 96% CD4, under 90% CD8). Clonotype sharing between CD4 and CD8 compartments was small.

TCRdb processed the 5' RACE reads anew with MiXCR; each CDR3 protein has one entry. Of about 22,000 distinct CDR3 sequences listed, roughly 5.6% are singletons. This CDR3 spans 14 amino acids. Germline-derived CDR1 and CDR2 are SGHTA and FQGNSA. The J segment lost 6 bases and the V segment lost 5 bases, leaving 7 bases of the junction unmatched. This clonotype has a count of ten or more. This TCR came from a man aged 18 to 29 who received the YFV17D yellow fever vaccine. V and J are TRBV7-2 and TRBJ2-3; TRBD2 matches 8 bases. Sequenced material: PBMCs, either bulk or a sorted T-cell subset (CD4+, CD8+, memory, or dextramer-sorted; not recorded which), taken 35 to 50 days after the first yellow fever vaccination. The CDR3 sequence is CASSPGLGWDTQYF. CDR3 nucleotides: TGTGCCAGCAGCCCGGGACTAGGGTGGGATACGCAGTATTTT.